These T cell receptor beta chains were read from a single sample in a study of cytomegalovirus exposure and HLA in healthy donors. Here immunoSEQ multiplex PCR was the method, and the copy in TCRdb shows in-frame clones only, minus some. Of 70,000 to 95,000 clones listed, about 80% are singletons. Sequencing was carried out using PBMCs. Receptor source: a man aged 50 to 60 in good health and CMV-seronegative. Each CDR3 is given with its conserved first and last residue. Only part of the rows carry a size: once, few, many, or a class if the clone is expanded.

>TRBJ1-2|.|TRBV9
CASSVGPGDYGYTF
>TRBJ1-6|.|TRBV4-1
CASSQRTAVNSPLHF
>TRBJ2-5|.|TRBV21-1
CASSKRSLEGRETQYF
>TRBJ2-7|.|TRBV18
CASSPLERPRVEQYF
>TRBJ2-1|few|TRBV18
CASSPGVAGATYNEQFF
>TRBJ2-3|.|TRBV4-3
CASSQYDSATQYF
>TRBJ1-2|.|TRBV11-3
CASSLGTGYNGYTF
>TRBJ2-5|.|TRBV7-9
CASSLVGRQETQYF
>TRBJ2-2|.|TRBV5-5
CASSLQQGARNTGELFF
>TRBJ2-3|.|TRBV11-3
CASSFRGGASTQYF
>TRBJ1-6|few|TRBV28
CASSTEGIGNSPLHF
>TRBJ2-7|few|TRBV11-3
CASALERTGGTYEQYF
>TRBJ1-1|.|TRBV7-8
CASSLTGQGALNTEAFF
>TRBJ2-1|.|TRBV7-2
CASSSPGRTAHEQFF
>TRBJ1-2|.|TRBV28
CASALSGAYGYTF
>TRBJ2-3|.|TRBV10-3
CAIGRLETTQYF
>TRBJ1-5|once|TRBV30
CAWADRGNQPQHF
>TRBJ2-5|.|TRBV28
CASSSLGQGGETQYF
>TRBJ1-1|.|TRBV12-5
CASGVTGGNRNTEAFF
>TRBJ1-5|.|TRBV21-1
CASSKDCRANSGNQPQHF
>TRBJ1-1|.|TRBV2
CASAQGWNTEAFF
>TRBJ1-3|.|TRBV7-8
CASSFDRSSGNTIYF
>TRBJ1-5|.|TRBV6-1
CASSERRQPNQPQHF
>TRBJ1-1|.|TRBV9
CASSPEGGAGTEAFF
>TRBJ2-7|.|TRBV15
CATRPPGQTYEQYF
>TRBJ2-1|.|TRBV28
CASIPLGTATYNEQFF
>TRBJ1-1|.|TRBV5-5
CASSYSSSLAFF
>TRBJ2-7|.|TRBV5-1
CASSSSVSSYEQYF